The T cell receptor beta chain under discussion was sequenced for a study of T cells in Graves' hyperthyroidism and ophthalmopathy (dated by TCRdb to the late 2010s). Some background on the complete study: Peripheral blood was sampled at the time of initial diagnosis, prior to any treatment. To identify distinguishing TCR V-J signatures, a discovery cohort of 90 to 100 patients was used, comprising 43 with Graves' ophthalmopathy and under 60 with stable Graves' hyperthyroidism. Prospective prediction of ophthalmopathy was tested in an independent validation cohort consisting of about 20 hyperthyroidism patients and approximately 16 patients who later progressed to ophthalmopathy. The approximately 100 discovery patients were randomly split 7:3 into training and test sets. The study also compared thyroid tissue and blood T-cell repertoires from more than 5 Graves' hyperthyroidism patients. After blood sampling, hyperthyroidism patients were treated with methimazole at a starting dose of 30 mg daily, and ophthalmopathy patients were treated with high-dose intravenous methylprednisolone. According to the paper, TCR Vbeta CDR3 sequencing was carried out on 135 peripheral blood samples, which came from 40 to 45 ophthalmopathy, fewer than 80 hyperthyroidism and about 17 progressor patients. Broader findings and caveats from the paper: In validation, progression to ophthalmopathy was predicted by the model with 70% to 71% sensitivity and just over 72% specificity, a median of roughly 6 months before onset. Sample size was not statistically predetermined, and investigators were not blinded to group allocation. Most expanded thyroid clonotypes (frequency above 0.001) were also detected in blood, suggesting blood repertoires may reflect thyroid immune responses. In cross-validation, a model built on a 13 V-J signature told ophthalmopathy apart from stable hyperthyroidism with over 85% sensitivity and 81% to 82% specificity, and in testing the same model reached 80%/75%.

The CDR3, from cysteine to phenylalanine, totals 14 residues. CDR3 DNA is the only sequence kept; it has 42 bases, read in frame from the first base. The germline V gene (reference sequence) gives CDR1 as SEHNR and CDR2 as FQNEAQ. V loses 4 bases of germline sequence and J loses 1 base, and the interval between the two ends is 10 bases. The TCR beta CDR3 regions were amplified from the RNA transcripts. The first round of RT-PCR for the TCR CDR3 was performed with the HTBI primer set and the Qiagen OneStep RT-PCR kit. Libraries were constructed in a second round of multiplex PCR, after which size selection and purification were carried out. Paired-end sequencing of the libraries was performed with 100 bp reads on an Illumina HiSeq2000. The study's processing was this. SOAPnuke was used to process the raw data, with reads discarded if the reads contained adapters or uncalled bases, had a mean Phred below 15, or lacked an exact constant-primer or identifier match. High-quality paired reads were merged using COPE v1.2.5, and each unique nucleotide sequence was defined as a clonotype. MiTCR v1.1 was used to align clonotypes to the IMGT TRBV, TRBD and TRBJ reference segments. Analysis was restricted to V-J combinations with a frequency above 0.0001, which covered roughly 99% of repertoires. The TCS score was defined as F50 (clonal expansion) divided by E x V (chaos), with BLOSUM62-based TCRdist calculated between CDR3 peptides within each V-J. Welch's t-statistics and random forest reduced roughly 530 V-J features to 13, which were used in a naive Bayes classifier (R e1071). The public reads were reanalyzed by TCRdb: fastp trimming at Q25, MiXCR alignment, in-frame beta chains only. Each record represents a unique CDR3 protein, reported with the most common genes and DNA among its rows. TCRdb's processing, not the study's, gives the V and J calls here. In all, the sample holds some 350,000 distinct CDR3 sequences, and approximately 19% of those were seen once. The top ten hold around 4% of the sample.

Stable Graves' hyperthyroidism was defined as no progression to ophthalmopathy during 18 months of follow-up. Hyperthyroidism patients were newly diagnosed, had a disease duration of under 2 months, and were aged 18 to 65 years. Exclusion was applied to patients with uncontrolled infections, other autoimmune diseases, pregnancy or lactation. Diagnoses were based on clinical symptoms, serum thyroxine and TRAb, thyroid ultrasound and orbital computed tomography. PBMCs were isolated from roughly 10 ml of fresh peripheral blood by Ficoll-Paque density gradient centrifugation. Total RNA was extracted with Trizol reagent, and quality was checked on an Agilent 2100 Bioanalyzer. This clonotype was counted at least ten times. No cognate antigen has been identified for it. No base qualities exist here, and no much larger clone lies one base off it.

The chain was built from TRBV7-9 and TRBJ1-2, and the D gene may be TRBD1, 6 bases matching. The sequence was collected from a woman in her late teens or twenties with Graves' hyperthyroidism. Sequenced sample: blood. The CDR3 protein sequence reads: CASSSSGDNYGYTF. The sequenced DNA: TGTGCCAGCAGCTCCTCAGGGGATAACTATGGCTACACCTTC. With the rest looked up from the reference TRBV7-9 and TRBJ1-2 genes rather than sequenced, the full variable domain is DTGVSQNPRHKITKRGQNVTFRCDPISEHNRLYWYRQTLGQGPEFLTYFQNEAQLEKSRLLSDRFSAERPKGSFSTLEIQRTEQGDSAMYLCASSSSGDNYGYTFGSGTRLTVV.